One T cell receptor (beta chain) is described in this entry. What it recognizes is unknown. Repertoires were generated with immunoSEQ multiplex PCR, while TCRdb's copy carries only in-frame clones and drops some. Of around 450,000 clones in the sample, roughly nine tenths are singletons; the top ten hold about 1.7%. This record comes from a study of Ad26.COV2.S vaccination and SARS-CoV-2 variants. Study-wide background: Ad26.COV2.S was injected intramuscularly once or twice, 56 days apart.

Study-level points and caveats: Vaccinees and placebo recipients showed similar non-spike TCR breadth. It was reported that spike-specific CD8+ and CD4+ T cell responses were substantially broad after vaccination.

Per germline, CDR1 KGHDR and CDR2 SFDVKD. The germline V and J ends were trimmed by 5 bases and 6 bases, with 10 bases remaining between them. This CDR3 is 13 amino acids long. Treatment defined: 15 to 20 received Ad26.COV2.S at low or high dose, single or two shots; 5 received placebo; per-sample allocation not given. Collection of samples fell on day 63 after the first vaccine or placebo injection. The chain recombines TRBV24-1 with TRBJ2-1; possibly TRBD2 for D (6 bases). Sequences were derived from peripheral blood, sampled in a trial of Ad26.COV2.S vaccine versus placebo. This sequence was found in a person aged 18 to 59 who received the Ad26.COV2.S COVID-19 vaccine or a placebo. The CDR3 sequence is CATSGAGGNEQFF. DNA of the CDR3: TGTGCCACCAGTGGGGCCGGGGGCAATGAGCAGTTCTTC.